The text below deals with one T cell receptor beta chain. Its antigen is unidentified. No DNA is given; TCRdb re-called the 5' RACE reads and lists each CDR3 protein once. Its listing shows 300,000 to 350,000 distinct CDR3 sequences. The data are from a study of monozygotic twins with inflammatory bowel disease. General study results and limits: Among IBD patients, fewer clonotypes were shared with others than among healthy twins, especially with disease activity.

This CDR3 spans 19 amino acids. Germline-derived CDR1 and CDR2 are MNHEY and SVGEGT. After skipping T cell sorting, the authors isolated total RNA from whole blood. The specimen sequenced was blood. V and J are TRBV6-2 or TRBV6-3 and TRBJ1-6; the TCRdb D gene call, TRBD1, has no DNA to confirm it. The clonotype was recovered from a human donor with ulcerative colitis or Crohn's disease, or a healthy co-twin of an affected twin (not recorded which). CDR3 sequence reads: CASSYSTGGAGSYNSPLHF.